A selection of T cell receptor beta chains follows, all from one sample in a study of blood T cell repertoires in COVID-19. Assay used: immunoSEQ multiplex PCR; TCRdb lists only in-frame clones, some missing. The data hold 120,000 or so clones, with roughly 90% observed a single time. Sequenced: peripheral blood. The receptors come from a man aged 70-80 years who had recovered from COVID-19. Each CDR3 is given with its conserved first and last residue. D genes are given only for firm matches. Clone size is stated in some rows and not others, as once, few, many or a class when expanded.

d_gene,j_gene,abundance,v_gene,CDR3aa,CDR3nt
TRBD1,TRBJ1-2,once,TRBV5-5,CASSVGPQGALGYTF,TGTGCCAGCAGCGTGGGCCCTCAGGGGGCCCTCGGCTACACCTTC
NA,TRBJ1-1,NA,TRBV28,CASSLWLNTEAFF,TGTGCCAGCAGTTTATGGTTAAACACTGAAGCTTTCTTT
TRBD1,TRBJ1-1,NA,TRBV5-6,CASRRQGVHTEAFF,TGTGCCAGCAGACGACAGGGGGTCCACACTGAAGCTTTCTTT
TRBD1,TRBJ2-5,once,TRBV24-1,CATSPRQGVEETQYF,TGTGCCACCAGCCCCCGGCAGGGGGTTGAGGAGACCCAGTACTTC
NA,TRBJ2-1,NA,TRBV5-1,CASSLEGIYNEQFF,TGCGCCAGCAGCTTGGAGGGGATTTACAATGAGCAGTTCTTC
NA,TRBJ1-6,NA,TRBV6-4,CASSMDSASRYNSPLHF,TGTGCCAGCAGTATGGACAGCGCCTCCCGTTATAATTCACCCCTCCACTTT
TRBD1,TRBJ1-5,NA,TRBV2,CASSVTGASTSNQPQHF,TGTGCCAGCAGTGTAACAGGGGCCTCTACTAGCAATCAGCCCCAGCATTTT
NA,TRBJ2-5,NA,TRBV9,CASSVAAGRTQETQYF,TGTGCCAGCAGCGTAGCGGCGGGGAGGACCCAAGAGACCCAGTACTTC
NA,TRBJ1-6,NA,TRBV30,CAWRLQGNNSPLHF,TGTGCCTGGAGGTTGCAGGGGAATAATTCACCCCTCCACTTT
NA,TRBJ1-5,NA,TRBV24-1,CATSDRGLNQPQHF,TGTGCCACCAGTGACCGCGGATTAAATCAGCCCCAGCATTTT
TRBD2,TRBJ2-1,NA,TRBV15,CATSRDLLAGANEQFF,TGTGCCACCAGCAGAGATCTGCTAGCGGGGGCAAATGAGCAGTTCTTC
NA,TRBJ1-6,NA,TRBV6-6,CASRPTRVAYNSPLHF,TGTGCCAGCAGACCCACTAGGGTAGCCTATAATTCACCCCTCCACTTT
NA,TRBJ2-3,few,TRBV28,CASSLWRVLSTDTQYF,TGTGCCAGCAGTTTATGGCGGGTCCTTAGCACAGATACGCAGTATTTT
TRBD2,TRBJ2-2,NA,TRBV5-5,CASSLMGLAGGYHTGELFF,TGTGCCAGCAGCTTGATGGGACTAGCGGGGGGGTATCACACCGGGGAGCTGTTTTTT
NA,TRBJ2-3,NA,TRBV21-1,CASSKTGSGRLSDTQYF,TGTGCCAGCAGCAAAACCGGTAGCGGGAGGTTGTCAGATACGCAGTATTTT
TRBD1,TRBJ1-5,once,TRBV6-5,CASSPTGFGNQPQHF,TGTGCCAGCAGTCCGACAGGGTTCGGCAATCAGCCCCAGCATTTT
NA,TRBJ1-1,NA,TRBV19,CASSIPRTVDTEAFF,TGTGCCAGTAGTATCCCCCGGACAGTGGACACTGAAGCTTTCTTT
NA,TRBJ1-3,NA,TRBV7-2,CASSLIWSSSGNTIYF,TGTGCCAGCAGCTTAATTTGGTCCAGCTCTGGAAACACCATATATTTT
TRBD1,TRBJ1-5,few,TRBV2,CASTGTGYQPQHF,TGTGCCAGCACCGGGACAGGGTATCAGCCCCAGCATTTT
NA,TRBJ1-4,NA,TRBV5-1,CASSLQGTDNEKLFF,TGCGCCAGCAGCTTGCAGGGGACGGATAATGAAAAACTGTTTTTT